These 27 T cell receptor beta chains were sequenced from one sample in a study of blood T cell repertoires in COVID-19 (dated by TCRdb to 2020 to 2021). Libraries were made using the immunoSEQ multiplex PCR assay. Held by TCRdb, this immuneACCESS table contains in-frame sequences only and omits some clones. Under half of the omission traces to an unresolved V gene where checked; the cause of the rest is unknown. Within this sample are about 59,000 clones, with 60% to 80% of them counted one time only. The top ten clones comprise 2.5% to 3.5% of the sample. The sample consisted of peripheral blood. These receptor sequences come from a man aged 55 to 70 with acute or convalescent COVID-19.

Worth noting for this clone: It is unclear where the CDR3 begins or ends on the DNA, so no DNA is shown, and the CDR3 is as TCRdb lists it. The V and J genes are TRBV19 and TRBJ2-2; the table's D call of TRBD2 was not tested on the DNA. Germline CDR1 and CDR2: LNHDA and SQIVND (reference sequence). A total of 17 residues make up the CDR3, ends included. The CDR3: CASSIFLTFANTGELFF.

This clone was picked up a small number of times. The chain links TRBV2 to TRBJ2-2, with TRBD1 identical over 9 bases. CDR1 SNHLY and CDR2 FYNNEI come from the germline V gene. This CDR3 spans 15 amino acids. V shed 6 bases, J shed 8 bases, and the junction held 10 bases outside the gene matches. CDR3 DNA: TGTGCCAGCAGCGCCCTACAGGGGGCGAGGGGGGAGCTGTTTTTT. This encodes CASSALQGARGELFF.

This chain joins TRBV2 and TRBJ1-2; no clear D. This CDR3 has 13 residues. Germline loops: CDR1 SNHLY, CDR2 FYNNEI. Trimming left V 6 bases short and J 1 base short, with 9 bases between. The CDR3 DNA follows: TGTGCCAGCAGGAGCGGTCGTAACTATGGCTACACCTTC. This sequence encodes CASRSGRNYGYTF. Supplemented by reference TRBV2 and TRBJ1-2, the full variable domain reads EPEVTQTPSHQVTQMGQEVILRCVPISNHLYFYWYRQILGQKVEFLVSFYNNEISEKSEIFDDQFSVERPDGSNFTLKIRSTKLEDSAMYFCASRSGRNYGYTFGSGTRLTVV.

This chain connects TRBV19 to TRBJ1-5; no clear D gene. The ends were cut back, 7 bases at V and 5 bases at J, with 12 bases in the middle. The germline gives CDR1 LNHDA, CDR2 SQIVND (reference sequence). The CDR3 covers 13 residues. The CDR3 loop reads CASNGQIDQPQHF. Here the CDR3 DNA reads TGTGCCAGTAATGGGCAGATTGATCAGCCCCAGCATTTT.

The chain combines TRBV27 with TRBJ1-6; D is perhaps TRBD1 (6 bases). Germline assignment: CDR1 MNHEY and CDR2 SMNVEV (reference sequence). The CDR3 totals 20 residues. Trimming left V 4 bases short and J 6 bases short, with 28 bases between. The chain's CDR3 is CASSYSSSARPGQGNSPLHF. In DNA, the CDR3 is TGTGCCAGCAGTTACTCCTCATCCGCGCGACCGGGACAAGGTAATTCACCCCTCCACTTT.

CDR3 sequence: CASSDQAVDNSPLHF. As DNA, the CDR3 is TGTGCCAGCAGTGACCAGGCCGTGGATAATTCACCCCTCCACTTT. The genes are TRBV2 and TRBJ1-6; D unresolved. This CDR3 has 15 amino acids. The V end lost 3 bases, the J end lost 5 bases, and 11 bases lay between the germline ends. CDR1 is SNHLY and CDR2 is FYNNEI in the germline V gene.

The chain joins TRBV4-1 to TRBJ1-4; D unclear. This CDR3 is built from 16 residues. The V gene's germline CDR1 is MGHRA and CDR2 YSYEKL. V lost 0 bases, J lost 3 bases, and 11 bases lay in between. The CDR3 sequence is CASSQDLEVANEKLFF. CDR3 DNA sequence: TGCGCCAGCAGCCAAGATTTAGAAGTTGCTAATGAAAAACTGTTTTTT.

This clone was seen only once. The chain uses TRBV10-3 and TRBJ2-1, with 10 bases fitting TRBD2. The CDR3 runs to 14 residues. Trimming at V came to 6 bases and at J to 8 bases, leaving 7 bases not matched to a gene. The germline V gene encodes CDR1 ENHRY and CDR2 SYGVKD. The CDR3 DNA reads TGTGCCATCAGCTCGACTAGCGGGTCTGATGAGCAGTTCTTC. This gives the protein CAISSTSGSDEQFF.

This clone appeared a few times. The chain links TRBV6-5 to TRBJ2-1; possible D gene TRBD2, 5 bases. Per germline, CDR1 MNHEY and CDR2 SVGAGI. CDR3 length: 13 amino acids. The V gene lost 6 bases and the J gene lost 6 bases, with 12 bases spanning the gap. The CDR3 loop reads CASSKTSSNEQFF. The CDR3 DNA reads TGTGCCAGCAGCAAAACTAGTTCCAATGAGCAGTTCTTC.

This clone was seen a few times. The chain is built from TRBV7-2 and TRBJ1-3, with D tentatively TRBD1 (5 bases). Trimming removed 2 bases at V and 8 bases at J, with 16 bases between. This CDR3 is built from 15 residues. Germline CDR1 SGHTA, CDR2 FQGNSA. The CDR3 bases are TGTGCCAGCAGCTTACAGGGATCGGGAGGGGACACCATATATTTT. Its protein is CASSLQGSGGDTIYF.

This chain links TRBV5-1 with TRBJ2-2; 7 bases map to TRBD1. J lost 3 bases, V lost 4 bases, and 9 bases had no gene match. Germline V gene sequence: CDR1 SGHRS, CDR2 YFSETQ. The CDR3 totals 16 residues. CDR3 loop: CASSEQGSGDTGELFF. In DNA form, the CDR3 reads TGCGCCAGCAGCGAACAGGGGAGTGGGGACACCGGGGAGCTGTTTTTT. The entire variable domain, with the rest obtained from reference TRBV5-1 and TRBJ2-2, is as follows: KAGVTQTPRYLIKTRGQQVTLSCSPISGHRSVSWYQQTPGQGLQFLFEYFSETQRNKGNFPGRFSGRQFSNSRSEMNVSTLELGDSALYLCASSEQGSGDTGELFFGEGSRLTVL.

CDR3 nucleotides: TGTGCCAGCACCAGTTATTATGGCTACACCTTC. Its protein product is CASTSYYGYTF. V usage is TRBV9 and J usage is TRBJ1-2; D is ambiguous. The V end was cut by 6 bases, the J end by 5 bases, with 8 bases between. From germline, CDR1 is SGDLS and CDR2 YYNGEE. The length of the CDR3 is 11 residues.

CDR3 sequence reads: CASSLPGEDTQYF. The CDR3 DNA sequence: TGCGCCAGCAGCTTGCCGGGAGAGGATACGCAGTATTTT. J is TRBJ2-3 and V is TRBV5-1; weak D call: TRBD2 (6 bases). The V and J ends lost 1 base and 6 bases respectively, with 9 bases between them. The CDR3 runs 13 residues. Germline-derived CDR1 and CDR2 are SGHRS and YFSETQ.

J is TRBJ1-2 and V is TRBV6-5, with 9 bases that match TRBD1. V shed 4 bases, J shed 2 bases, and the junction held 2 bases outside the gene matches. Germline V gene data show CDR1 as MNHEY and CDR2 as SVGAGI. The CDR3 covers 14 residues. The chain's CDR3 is CASSLGQGNYGYTF. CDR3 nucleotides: TGTGCCAGCAGTTTGGGACAGGGAAACTATGGCTACACCTTC.

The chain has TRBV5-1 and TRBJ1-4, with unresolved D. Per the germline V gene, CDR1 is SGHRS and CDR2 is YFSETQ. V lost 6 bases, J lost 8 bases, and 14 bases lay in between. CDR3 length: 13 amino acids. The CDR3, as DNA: TGCGCCAGCACCGACGGCGGCTACGAAAAACTGTTTTTT. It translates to CASTDGGYEKLFF.

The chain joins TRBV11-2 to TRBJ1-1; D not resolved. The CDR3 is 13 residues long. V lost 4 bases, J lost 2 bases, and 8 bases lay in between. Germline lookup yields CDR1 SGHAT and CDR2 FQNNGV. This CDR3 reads CASSSRGNTEAFF. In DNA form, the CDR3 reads TGTGCCAGCAGCTCCCGGGGTAACACTGAAGCTTTCTTT.

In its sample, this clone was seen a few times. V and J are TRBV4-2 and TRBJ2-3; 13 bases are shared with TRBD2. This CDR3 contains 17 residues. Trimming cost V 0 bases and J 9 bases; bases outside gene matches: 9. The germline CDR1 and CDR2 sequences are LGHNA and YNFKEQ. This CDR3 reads CASSQDGTSGAPRTQYF. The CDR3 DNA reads TGTGCCAGCAGCCAAGACGGGACTAGCGGGGCCCCGCGGACGCAGTATTTT.

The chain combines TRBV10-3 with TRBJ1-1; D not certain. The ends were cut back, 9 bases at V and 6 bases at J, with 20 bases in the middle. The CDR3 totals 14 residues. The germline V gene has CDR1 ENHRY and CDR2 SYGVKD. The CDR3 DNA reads TGTGCCATGCAAGGGAGGTTGGGTAGCGCTGAAGCTTTCTTT. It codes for CAMQGRLGSAEAFF.

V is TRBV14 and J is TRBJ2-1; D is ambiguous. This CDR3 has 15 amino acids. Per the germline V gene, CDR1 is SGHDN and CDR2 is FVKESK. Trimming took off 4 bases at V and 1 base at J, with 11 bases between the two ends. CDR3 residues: CASSPFLTSYNEQFF. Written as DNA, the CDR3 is TGTGCCAGCAGCCCCTTTCTCACTTCCTACAATGAGCAGTTCTTC.

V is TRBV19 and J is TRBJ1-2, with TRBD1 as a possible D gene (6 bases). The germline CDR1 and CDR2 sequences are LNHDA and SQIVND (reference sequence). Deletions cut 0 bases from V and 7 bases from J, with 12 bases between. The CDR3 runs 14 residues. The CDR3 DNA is TGTGCCAGTAGTATAGATCACAGGGAGGGTGGCTACACCTTC. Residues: CASSIDHREGGYTF.

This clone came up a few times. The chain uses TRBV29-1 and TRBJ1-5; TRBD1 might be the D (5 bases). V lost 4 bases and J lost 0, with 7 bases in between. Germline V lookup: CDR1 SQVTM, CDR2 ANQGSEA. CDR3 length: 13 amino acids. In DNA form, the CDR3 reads TGCAGCGTTGCGGGGGATAGCAATCAGCCCCAGCATTTT. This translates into CSVAGDSNQPQHF.

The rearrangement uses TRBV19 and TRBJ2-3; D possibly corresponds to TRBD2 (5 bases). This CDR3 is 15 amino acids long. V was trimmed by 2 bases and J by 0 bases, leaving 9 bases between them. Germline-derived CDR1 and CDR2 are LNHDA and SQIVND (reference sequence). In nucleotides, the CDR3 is TGTGCCAGTAGTATAACAGCGGCAAGCACAGATACGCAGTATTTT. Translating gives CASSITAASTDTQYF.

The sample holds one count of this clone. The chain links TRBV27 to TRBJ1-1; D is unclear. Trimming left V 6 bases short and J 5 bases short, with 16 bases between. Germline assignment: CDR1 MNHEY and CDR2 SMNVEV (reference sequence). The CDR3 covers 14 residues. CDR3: CASSPEWGGTEAFF. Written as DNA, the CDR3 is TGTGCCAGCAGCCCTGAATGGGGAGGAACTGAAGCTTTCTTT.

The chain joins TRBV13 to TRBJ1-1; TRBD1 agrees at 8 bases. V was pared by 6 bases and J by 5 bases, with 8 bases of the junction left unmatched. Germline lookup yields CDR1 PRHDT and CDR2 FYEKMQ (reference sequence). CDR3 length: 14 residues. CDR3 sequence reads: CASRPTGGITEAFF. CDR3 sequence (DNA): TGTGCCAGCAGGCCCACAGGGGGGATTACTGAAGCTTTCTTT.

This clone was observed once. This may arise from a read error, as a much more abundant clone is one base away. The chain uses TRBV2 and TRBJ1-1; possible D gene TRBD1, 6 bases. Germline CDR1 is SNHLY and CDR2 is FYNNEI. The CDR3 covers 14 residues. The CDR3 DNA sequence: TGTGCCAACAGTACTTACAGGGAGGGCACTGAAGCTTTCTTT. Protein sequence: CANSTYREGTEAFF.

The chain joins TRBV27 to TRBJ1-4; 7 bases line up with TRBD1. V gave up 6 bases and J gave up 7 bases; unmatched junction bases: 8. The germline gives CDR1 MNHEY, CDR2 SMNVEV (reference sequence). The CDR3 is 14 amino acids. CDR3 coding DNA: TGTGCCAGCAGCCGAGGGGGCTTGGTTGAAAAACTGTTTTTT. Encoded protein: CASSRGGLVEKLFF. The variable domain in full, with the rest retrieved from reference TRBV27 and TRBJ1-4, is EAQVTQNPRYLITVTGKKLTVTCSQNMNHEYMSWYRQDPGLGLRQIYYSMNVEVTDKGDVPEGYKVSRKEKRNFPLILESPSPNQTSLYFCASSRGGLVEKLFFGSGTQLSVL.

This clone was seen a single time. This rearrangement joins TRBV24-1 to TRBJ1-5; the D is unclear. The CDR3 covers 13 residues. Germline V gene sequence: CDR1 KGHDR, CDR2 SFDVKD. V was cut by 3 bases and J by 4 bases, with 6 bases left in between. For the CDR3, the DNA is TGTGCCACCAGTGATGCAGTTAATCAGCCCCAGCATTTT. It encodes CATSDAVNQPQHF.